This is a list of T cell receptor beta chains from one sample in a study of shared clonotypes between healthy human individuals. The table came from immunoSEQ multiplex PCR; TCRdb's copy has only in-frame clones and leaves some out. The sample consists of about 2 million clones, roughly 95% of them appearing once. Specimen: naive CD8+ T cells sorted from blood. The receptors come from a man in his late teens or twenties in good health. Both conserved end residues are part of each CDR3. The D gene is left open where the match is weak. Clone size is given for some rows only: seen once, a few or many times, or a class if the clone is expanded.

V	size	J	D	CDR3	DNA
TRBV19	NA	TRBJ2-5	TRBD2	CASSIGIAGPQETQYF	TGTGCCAGTAGTATAGGAATAGCGGGGCCTCAAGAGACCCAGTACTTC
TRBV6-5	NA	TRBJ2-3	NA	CASSYGAVPSTDTQYF	TGTGCCAGCAGTTACGGCGCGGTACCTAGCACAGATACGCAGTATTTT
TRBV6-5	NA	TRBJ2-7	NA	CASSYSAGPYEQYF	TGTGCCAGCAGTTACTCGGCGGGCCCCTACGAGCAGTACTTC
TRBV4-1	NA	TRBJ1-6	NA	CASSLNSRDIFNSPLHF	TGCGCCAGCAGCCTTAATAGTAGGGACATCTTCAATTCACCCCTCCACTTT
TRBV27	NA	TRBJ2-2	NA	CASSLSRTPGELFF	TGTGCCAGCAGTTTATCGAGGACGCCCGGGGAGCTGTTTTTT
TRBV5-1	NA	TRBJ2-1	TRBD2	CASSLYGRDSYNEQFF	TGCGCCAGCAGCTTGTACGGGAGGGACTCCTACAATGAGCAGTTCTTC
TRBV7-6	NA	TRBJ1-2	NA	CASSLEGGYGYTF	TGTGCCAGCAGCTTAGAGGGAGGCTATGGCTACACCTTC
TRBV27	NA	TRBJ2-7	TRBD2	CASSPGLAGAMGEQYF	TGTGCCAGCAGTCCAGGACTAGCGGGAGCTATGGGGGAGCAGTACTTC
TRBV21-1	NA	TRBJ1-6	NA	CASSKRSEDCRHF	TGTGCCAGCAGCAAAAGGTCCGAGGACTGCCGGCACTTT
TRBV28	NA	TRBJ2-7	TRBD1	CASSLRGQGAAYEQYF	TGTGCCAGCAGTTTAAGGGGACAGGGGGCCGCCTACGAGCAGTACTTC
TRBV4-1	NA	TRBJ2-7	TRBD1	CASSQRQGGPHEQYF	TGCGCCAGCAGCCAACGACAGGGCGGTCCCCACGAGCAGTACTTC
TRBV5-1	NA	TRBJ2-3	TRBD2	CASRGLAGLSTDTQYF	TGCGCCAGCAGAGGACTAGCGGGCCTTAGCACAGATACGCAGTATTTT
TRBV5-8	NA	TRBJ2-4	NA	CASTENIQYF	TGTGCCAGCACCGAAAACATTCAGTACTTC
TRBV2	NA	TRBJ2-5	NA	CASSEAHRGIQETQYF	TGTGCCAGCAGTGAAGCGCACCGGGGGATACAAGAGACCCAGTACTTC
TRBV27	NA	TRBJ1-6	TRBD1	CASSAYAGGNSPLHF	TGTGCCAGCAGTGCATATGCAGGGGGCAATTCACCCCTCCACTTT
TRBV7-9	once	TRBJ2-1	TRBD2	CASSLAGLAGVGEQFF	TGTGCCAGCAGCTTAGCGGGGTTAGCGGGAGTAGGTGAGCAGTTCTTC
TRBV6-7	NA	TRBJ1-2	TRBD1	CASRLNRGTNYGYTF	TGTGCCAGCAGATTAAACAGGGGGACGAACTATGGCTACACCTTC
TRBV11-2	NA	TRBJ1-3	NA	CASSQTAGNTIYF	TGTGCCAGCAGTCAGACTGCTGGAAACACCATATATTTT
TRBV27	NA	TRBJ1-1	NA	CASSPQGTLGTEAFF	TGTGCCAGCAGTCCCCAAGGGACGTTGGGCACTGAAGCTTTCTTT
TRBV9	NA	TRBJ2-2	NA	CASSPAGDTGELFF	TGTGCCAGCAGCCCTGCCGGGGACACCGGGGAGCTGTTTTTT
TRBV9	few	TRBJ1-2	NA	CASSVEMGGDYGYTF	TGTGCCAGCAGCGTAGAGATGGGAGGGGACTATGGCTACACCTTC
TRBV11-2	NA	TRBJ2-7	TRBD2	CASSLTPSGPSYEQYF	TGTGCCAGCAGCTTAACCCCTAGCGGGCCATCCTACGAGCAGTACTTC
TRBV5-1	NA	TRBJ2-3	NA	CASHFWGTQYF	TGCGCCAGCCATTTTTGGGGGACGCAGTATTTT
TRBV6-1	NA	TRBJ1-5	TRBD1	CASRGHRDSYQPQHF	TGTGCCAGCAGGGGACACCGGGACAGTTATCAGCCCCAGCATTTT
TRBV7-3	NA	TRBJ2-1	NA	CASSLAGGTSYNEQFF	TGTGCCAGCAGCCTAGCCGGAGGCACGTCCTACAATGAGCAGTTCTTC
TRBV30	NA	TRBJ2-5	NA	CAWSAGTRGTQYF	TGTGCCTGGAGTGCAGGGACCCGGGGGACCCAGTACTTC
TRBV6-6	NA	TRBJ2-2	NA	CASSYDGSGELFF	TGTGCCAGCAGTTACGACGGGTCCGGGGAGCTGTTTTTT
TRBV15	NA	TRBJ2-7	NA	CATSRGVSSYEQYF	TGTGCCACCAGCAGAGGGGTTAGCTCCTACGAGCAGTACTTC
TRBV9	NA	TRBJ2-1	TRBD1	CASSESGLGQGYNEQFF	TGTGCCAGCAGCGAATCCGGTTTGGGACAGGGTTACAATGAGCAGTTCTTC
TRBV5-6	NA	TRBJ2-7	NA	CASSFGTYEQYF	TGTGCCAGCAGTTTCGGGACCTACGAGCAGTACTTC
TRBV11-2	NA	TRBJ2-2	TRBD1	CASSFPTGGANTGELFF	TGTGCCAGCAGCTTCCCGACAGGGGGCGCGAACACCGGGGAGCTGTTTTTT
TRBV5-1	NA	TRBJ2-7	TRBD2	CASSLAPSGNSYEQYF	TGCGCCAGCAGCTTGGCCCCTAGCGGAAACTCCTACGAGCAGTACTTC